This is a list of T cell receptor beta chains from one sample in a study of T cell responses to AZD1222 COVID-19 vaccine. Only in-frame clones appear in the TCRdb table, and some are missing; sequencing was by immunoSEQ multiplex PCR. The table has some 99,000 clones, roughly 90% seen once. The sample here was peripheral blood, taken 28 days after the second AZD1222 dose. The receptors were gathered from an adult who received the AZD1222 COVID-19 vaccine. The CDR3 runs from the conserved cysteine through the conserved F or W. Fields, in order: J gene, V gene, D gene, clone size, CDR3 protein, CDR3 DNA. A D gene is named only where the DNA matches it firmly. Size tells how often a clone was seen (once, few, many) or the class of an expanded clone, and some rows leave it out.

>TRBJ2-7|TRBV9|-|-
CASSQGGTSSYEQYF
TGTGCCAGCAGCCAAGGTGGGACAAGCTCCTACGAGCAGTACTTC
>TRBJ2-7|TRBV12-3/TRBV12-4|-|-
CASSFDLQYEQYF
TGTGCCAGCAGTTTCGACTTACAGTACGAGCAGTACTTC
>TRBJ2-7|TRBV19|TRBD2|-
CASQAGVGYEQYF
TGTGCCAGTCAAGCGGGAGTTGGCTACGAGCAGTACTTC
>TRBJ2-7|TRBV9|TRBD2|-
CASSWGGGRDEQYF
TGTGCCAGCAGCTGGGGCGGGGGACGGGACGAGCAGTACTTC
>TRBJ1-2|TRBV14|-|-
CASSAHLAGHYGYTF
TGTGCCAGCAGCGCCCACCTGGCAGGGCACTATGGCTACACCTTC
>TRBJ2-2|TRBV7-8|-|-
CASSPGLNTGELFF
TGTGCCAGCTCCCCGGGACTGAACACCGGGGAGCTGTTTTTT
>TRBJ2-3|TRBV6-5|-|-
CASTLPDTQYF
TGTGCCAGCACACTCCCAGATACGCAGTATTTT
>TRBJ2-1|TRBV2|TRBD2|-
CASSDRTSGREQFF
TGTGCCAGCAGTGATAGGACTAGCGGGAGAGAGCAGTTCTTC
>TRBJ1-6|TRBV3-1/TRBV3-2|TRBD1|-
CASSQWDRGNSPLHF
TGTGCCAGCAGCCAATGGGACAGGGGGAATTCACCCCTCCACTTT
>TRBJ1-2|TRBV30|-|few
CAWSVASNYGYTF
TGTGCCTGGAGTGTAGCTAGTAACTATGGCTACACCTTC
>TRBJ2-1|TRBV18|-|-
CASSTLRGNEQFF
TGTGCCAGCTCAACCCTACGGGGAAATGAGCAGTTCTTC